Shown below are 6 T cell receptor beta chains from a single sample sequenced in a study of CD8 T cells in ankylosing spondylitis. Their antigens remain unidentified. The study, taken as a whole, reports: There was a TCR beta motif, made of fewer than 10 highly homologous variants, that appeared characteristic of ankylosing spondylitis blood.

One entry per CDR3 protein, called by TCRdb with MiXCR from the 5' RACE reads. The profile shows more than 650,000 distinct CDR3 sequences, roughly 10% of them singletons. Material for sequencing was blood, either unsorted or a sorted T cell fraction (not recorded which). These receptors originate from a male donor with ankylosing spondylitis.

The chain couples TRBV6-2 or TRBV6-3 to TRBJ2-7; D is unresolved. CDR3 length: 12 amino acids. V was shortened by 4 bases and J by 4 bases, with 8 bases between the two germline ends. Germline V gene lookup returns CDR1 MNHEY and CDR2 SVGEGT. The CDR3 protein is CASSSRRYEQYF. In DNA form, the CDR3 reads TGTGCCAGCAGTTCCCGACGATACGAGCAGTACTTC.

This rearrangement joins TRBV20-1 to TRBJ2-1; no clear D gene. The germline V gene has CDR1 DFQATT and CDR2 SNEGSKA (reference sequence). The V gene lost 1 base and the J gene lost 10 bases, with 11 bases spanning the gap. There are 12 residues in the CDR3. The CDR3 region is CSARGPPREQFF. DNA for the CDR3: TGCAGTGCTAGAGGACCCCCTAGGGAGCAGTTCTTC.

This clonotype was found a few times. The V gene is TRBV5-5, the J gene TRBJ2-1; maybe TRBD2 (6 bases). CDR1 is SGHKS, CDR2 YYEKEE, per germline (reference sequence). The length of the CDR3 is 15 residues. The ends were cut back, 1 base at V and 8 bases at J, with 16 bases in the middle. The CDR3 nucleotides are TGTGCCAGCAGCTTGCCGGTTCGGGGACTTCATGAGCAGTTCTTC. As protein: CASSLPVRGLHEQFF.

Many counts were recorded for this clonotype. The chain combines TRBV4-3 with TRBJ1-2, with 7 positions matching TRBD1. This CDR3 is 15 amino acids long. Germline CDR1 and CDR2: LGHNA and YSLEER. V shed 5 bases and J 8 bases; nucleotides not matched to a gene: 14. The CDR3 coding sequence is TGCGCCAGCAGCTCAGGGGGGAGTCTAACTATGGGCTACACCTTC. This translates into CASSSGGSLTMGYTF.

The chain has TRBV5-1 and TRBJ2-7; 8 nucleotides match TRBD2. Trimming took 0 bases from V and 2 from J; bases not matched to a gene: 4. This CDR3 is 15 amino acids long. CDR1 and CDR2 from the germline V gene are SGHRS and YFSETQ. CDR3 sequence: CASSLGTSRTYEQYF. In nucleotides, the CDR3 is TGCGCCAGCAGCTTGGGGACTAGCAGAACCTACGAGCAGTACTTC.

This clonotype was recorded a few times. V is TRBV7-9 and J is TRBJ2-7, with 9 nucleotides matching TRBD1. Trimming cost V 1 base and J 3 bases; bases outside gene matches: 10. The CDR3 length is 17 residues. Germline V lookup: CDR1 SEHNR, CDR2 FQNEAQ (reference sequence). CDR3 sequence reads: CASSLGAYRGRGYEQYF. The CDR3 DNA reads as TGTGCCAGCAGCTTAGGTGCCTACAGGGGGCGAGGCTACGAGCAGTACTTC.